These 27 T cell receptor beta chains were all obtained from the same sample, sequenced in a study of T cell repertoires in cytomegalovirus infection. TCRdb redid the calling of the reads with MiXCR, one entry per CDR3 protein. The sample carries around 100,000 distinct CDR3 sequences, 16% recorded once. The sequencing input was PBMCs. These receptors came from a human donor in good health (CMV status not recorded). Some clones in this sample may be carry-over from other donors' samples.

CDR3 residues: CSVGQINEQFF. CDR3 in DNA: TGCAGCGTCGGACAGATCAATGAGCAGTTCTTC. The chain couples TRBV29-1 to TRBJ2-1, with TRBD1 as a possible D gene (6 bases). The CDR3 sequence is 11 residues long. In germline, CDR1 is SQVTM, CDR2 ANQGSEA. The V end lost 6 bases, the J end lost 6 bases, and 9 bases lay between the germline ends.

The chain employs TRBV2 and TRBJ1-5, with 10 bases aligning to TRBD1. This CDR3 is built from 14 residues. Germline-derived CDR1 and CDR2 are SNHLY and FYNNEI. After removal of 6 bases from V and 7 bases from J, the junction contained 6 bases not matched to a gene. The CDR3 reads CASRGGQGTQPQHF. The DNA for the CDR3 is TGTGCCAGCAGGGGGGGACAGGGGACCCAGCCCCAGCATTTT. Using reference TRBV2 and TRBJ1-5 for the parts outside the CDR3, the full variable domain is EPEVTQTPSHQVTQMGQEVILRCVPISNHLYFYWYRQILGQKVEFLVSFYNNEISEKSEIFDDQFSVERPDGSNFTLKIRSTKLEDSAMYFCASRGGQGTQPQHFGDGTRLSIL.

There are many counts of this clonotype. The chain employs TRBV7-2 and TRBJ1-4; D not certain. Germline assignment: CDR1 SGHTA and CDR2 FQGNSA. This CDR3 is built from 13 residues. The V end was cut by 1 base, the J end by 8 bases, with 8 bases between. CDR3 nucleotide sequence: TGTGCCAGCAGCTTAGGGGTAGGGGAAAAACTGTTTTTT. Translating it yields CASSLGVGEKLFF.

Many counts were recorded for this clonotype. V usage is TRBV5-8 and J usage is TRBJ1-5; 9 bases map to TRBD1. The germline V gene has CDR1 SGHTS and CDR2 YDEGEE. The CDR3 is made up of 15 amino acids. V dropped 2 bases and J dropped 1; count of bases not matched to a gene: 1. The CDR3 is CASSLGQGSNQPQHF. The CDR3 coding sequence is TGTGCCAGCAGCTTAGGACAGGGGAGCAATCAGCCCCAGCATTTT. The variable domain in full, with the rest retrieved from reference TRBV5-8 and TRBJ1-5, is EAGVTQSPTHLIKTRGQQATLRCSPISGHTSVYWYQQALGLGLQFLLWYDEGEERNRGNFPPRFSGRQFPNYSSELNVNALELEDSALYLCASSLGQGSNQPQHFGDGTRLSIL.

This clonotype was seen only a few times. CDR3 nucleotide sequence: TGTGCCAGCAGCTCCGGACAGGGTAACTCTGGGGCCAACGTCCTGACTTTC. Its translation is CASSSGQGNSGANVLTF. V is TRBV7-6 and J is TRBJ2-6; TRBD1 agrees at 8 bases. The CDR3 extends over 17 amino acids. Germline V gene data show CDR1 as SGHVS and CDR2 as FNYEAQ. The junction had 5 bases not matched to a gene; V was cut back by 4 bases and J by 0 bases.

In this sample, this clonotype turned up a few times. The CDR3 bases are TGTGCCAGCAGTGCCGGGACGTCTTACGAGCAGTACTTC. Residues: CASSAGTSYEQYF. This chain connects TRBV6-2 or TRBV6-3 to TRBJ2-7; D may correspond to TRBD1 or TRBD2 (5 bases each). CDR1 and CDR2 from the germline V gene are MNHEY and SVGEGT. Trimming removed 5 bases from V and 4 bases from J, with 12 bases in between. CDR3 length equals 13 residues.

This clonotype has a count of ten or more. The chain couples TRBV7-3 to TRBJ2-1, with D possibly being TRBD1 or TRBD2 (5 bases each). V lost 3 bases to trimming and J lost 9 bases, with 12 bases between them. Per germline, CDR1 SGHTA and CDR2 FQGTGA. This CDR3 comprises 13 residues. CDR3 coding DNA: TGTGCCAGCAGCTTGGGACCCGGTGGTGAGCAGTTCTTC. Translating gives CASSLGPGGEQFF.

The rearrangement joins TRBV4-1 to TRBJ2-7; D is ambiguous. The CDR3 contains 16 residues. In germline, CDR1 is MGHRA, CDR2 YSYEKL. Trimming cost V 0 bases and J 2 bases, with 14 bases left between them. CDR3 sequence reads: CASSQDASDLPYEQYF. DNA of the CDR3: TGCGCCAGCAGCCAAGATGCTTCGGACCTGCCCTACGAGCAGTACTTC.

The rearrangement links TRBV7-9 to TRBJ2-1; TRBD2 matches 11 bases. V shed 4 bases and J 9 bases; nucleotides not matched to a gene: 14. CDR1 and CDR2 (germline): SEHNR, FQNEAQ (reference sequence). CDR3 length: 17 residues. The CDR3 DNA reads as TGTGCCAGCAGCTCCTCCGGGACTAGCGGCGTCTGGGGTGAGCAGTTCTTC. Its translation is CASSSSGTSGVWGEQFF.

This clonotype was picked up many times. The chain couples TRBV7-2 to TRBJ2-5; D remains ambiguous. The CDR3 runs to 15 residues. CDR1 is SGHTA and CDR2 is FQGNSA in the germline V gene. V was pared by 2 bases and J by 1 base, with 11 bases between. The CDR3 loop is CASSLNTASQETQYF. CDR3 nucleotides: TGTGCCAGCAGCTTAAATACAGCCAGCCAAGAGACCCAGTACTTC.

This clonotype appeared a few times. The rearrangement joins TRBV6-2 or TRBV6-3 to TRBJ1-2; no firm D call. Trimming pared 4 bases from V and 3 bases from J, leaving 12 bases between. This CDR3 has 14 residues. The germline gives CDR1 MNHEY, CDR2 SVGEGT. CDR3 amino acids: CASSFAGIDYGYTF. The CDR3 DNA sequence: TGTGCCAGCAGTTTTGCGGGGATTGACTATGGCTACACCTTC.

This clonotype was counted only a few times. This chain joins TRBV4-1 and TRBJ1-5; a weak D match, TRBD1 (5 bases). Trimming left V 3 bases short and J 0 bases short, with 18 bases between. The CDR3 extends over 18 amino acids. The germline gives CDR1 MGHRA, CDR2 YSYEKL. The CDR3 DNA is TGCGCCAGCAGCCAGCGCCCGCGGGACGTTGATAGCAATCAGCCCCAGCATTTT. Encoded protein: CASSQRPRDVDSNQPQHF.

This clonotype was counted at least ten times. This chain uses TRBV5-6 with TRBJ2-2; TRBD1 is a possible D gene (5 bases). Looked up from germline, CDR1 is SGHDT and CDR2 is YYEEEE. Trimming stripped 0 bases from V and 5 bases from J, with 11 bases between. The CDR3 has 15 residues. CDR3 loop: CASSLVVQGTGELFF. CDR3 DNA sequence: TGTGCCAGCAGCTTGGTGGTCCAGGGAACCGGGGAGCTGTTTTTT. Using reference TRBV5-6 and TRBJ2-2 for the parts outside the CDR3, the full variable domain is DAGVTQSPTHLIKTRGQQVTLRCSPKSGHDTVSWYQQALGQGPQFIFQYYEEEERQRGNFPDRFSGHQFPNYSSELNVNALLLGDSALYLCASSLVVQGTGELFFGEGSRLTVL.

In the case of this clonotype: This may come from a read error, since a much larger clone is one base off. The CDR3 DNA sequence: TGCGACAGCAGCCAACCTGGACAGGGCGGACAGGGCTACACCTTC. Translating gives CDSSQPGQGGQGYTF. This chain links TRBV4-1 with TRBJ1-2; 8 nucleotides match TRBD1. Germline V gives CDR1 MGHRA, CDR2 YSYEKL. CDR3 size: 15 residues.

This clonotype was observed a handful of times. This chain links TRBV28 with TRBJ1-5; tentatively, D is TRBD1 (5 bases). Trimming left V 6 bases short and J 3 bases short, with 15 bases between. This CDR3 has 15 residues. The germline V gene encodes CDR1 MDHEN and CDR2 SYDVKM. The CDR3 DNA sequence: TGTGCCAGCAGCCCGGTTAGGGGCTACAATCAGCCCCAGCATTTT. Its protein is CASSPVRGYNQPQHF.

This clonotype was counted many times. The V and J genes are TRBV5-1 and TRBJ2-7; 7 bases map to TRBD1. This CDR3 is 15 amino acids long. Germline CDR1 and CDR2: SGHRS and YFSETQ. With 0 bases clipped from V and 0 bases from J, the junction kept 3 bases outside the gene matches. CDR3 sequence (DNA): TGCGCCAGCAGCTTGGGGACAGGAAACTCCTACGAGCAGTACTTC. Amino acids: CASSLGTGNSYEQYF.

This clonotype was seen only a few times. The V call is TRBV14, the J call TRBJ2-3; possibly TRBD2 for D (5 bases). V shed 5 bases and J shed 3 bases, with 15 bases lying between them. Germline V lookup: CDR1 SGHDN, CDR2 FVKESK. This CDR3 has 15 amino acids. This CDR3 reads CASSFRLGGTDTQYF. The DNA of the CDR3 is TGTGCCAGCAGCTTCCGACTTGGCGGGACAGATACGCAGTATTTT.

This clonotype was observed many times. The chain has TRBV7-6 and TRBJ2-7; D is unresolved. Germline V gene sequence: CDR1 SGHVS, CDR2 FNYEAQ. Between the trimmed V and J ends, which lost 4 bases and 1 base, there was a span of 14 bases. The CDR3 covers 15 residues. CDR3 in amino acids: CASSSGSSTSYEQYF. The CDR3 bases are TGTGCCAGCAGCTCCGGGTCCTCGACATCCTACGAGCAGTACTTC.

This chain uses TRBV6-4 with TRBJ2-3; the match to TRBD2 covers 10 bases. This CDR3 comprises 15 residues. Losses at the gene ends were 3 bases for V and 0 bases for J; bases not matched to a gene: 0. CDR1 is MRHNA and CDR2 is SNTAGT in the germline V gene. This chain's CDR3 is CASSELAGSTDTQYF. The CDR3 bases are TGTGCCAGCAGTGAACTAGCGGGGAGCACAGATACGCAGTATTTT.

The genes are TRBV7-6 and TRBJ1-2, with 10 bases aligning to TRBD1. The CDR3 spans 13 residues. Unmatched junction bases numbered 6, after V lost 7 bases and J lost 7 bases. Germline V gene lookup returns CDR1 SGHVS and CDR2 FNYEAQ. The CDR3 nucleotides are TGTGCCAGCAAGGGGACAGGGGCCTTTGGCTACACCTTC. This codes for CASKGTGAFGYTF.

This chain connects TRBV4-1 to TRBJ1-1, with no clear D. This CDR3 is 13 amino acids long. V lost 5 bases to trimming and J lost 1 base, with 8 bases between them. Germline V gene lookup returns CDR1 MGHRA and CDR2 YSYEKL. CDR3 amino acids: CASSWIENTEAFF. The CDR3 DNA sequence: TGCGCCAGCAGCTGGATAGAGAACACTGAAGCTTTCTTT.

In its sample, this clonotype was seen many times. The chain employs TRBV18 and TRBJ1-2; D not certain. The CDR3 sequence is 15 residues long. The germline V and J ends were trimmed by 3 bases and 3 bases, with 14 bases remaining between them. CDR1 KGHSH and CDR2 LQKENI come from the germline V gene. The CDR3 DNA follows: TGTGCCAGCTCACCGAGAATTGACATGGACTATGGCTACACCTTC. Translated: CASSPRIDMDYGYTF. Full variable domain (outside the CDR3, taken from reference TRBV18 and TRBJ1-2): NAGVMQNPRHLVRRRGQEARLRCSPMKGHSHVYWYRQLPEEGLKFMVYLQKENIIDESGMPKERFSAEFPKEGPSILRIQQVVRGDSAAYFCASSPRIDMDYGYTFGSGTRLTVV.

This clonotype has just a few counts. V is TRBV2 and J is TRBJ2-7, with 10 bases lining up with TRBD1. In germline, CDR1 is SNHLY, CDR2 FYNNEI. V lost 6 bases to trimming and J lost 2 bases; unmatched junction nucleotides: 7. The CDR3 runs 15 residues. The CDR3 sequence is CASSPGQGGTYEQYF. In DNA, the CDR3 is TGTGCCAGCAGCCCTGGACAGGGGGGCACCTACGAGCAGTACTTC.

A few counts support this clonotype. V usage is TRBV20-1 and J usage is TRBJ2-1; possibly TRBD1 or TRBD2 for D (5 bases each). The CDR3 is made up of 16 amino acids. CDR1 DFQATT and CDR2 SNEGSKA come from the germline V gene (reference sequence). CDR3: CTMGVASGSSYNEQFF. The CDR3 DNA sequence: TGCACTATGGGGGTTGCCAGCGGAAGCTCCTACAATGAGCAGTTCTTC.

The gene calls are TRBV28 and TRBJ1-6, with D tentatively TRBD1 (6 bases). The CDR3 has 17 residues. Trimming left V 8 bases short and J 0 bases short, with 17 bases between. Germline lookup yields CDR1 MDHEN and CDR2 SYDVKM. CDR3: CASRPGGGYSYNSPLHF. The CDR3, as DNA: TGTGCCAGCCGTCCCGGGGGGGGCTACTCCTATAATTCACCCCTCCACTTT.

This clonotype was counted ten times or more. This chain connects TRBV7-2 to TRBJ1-5; the match to TRBD1 covers 7 bases. CDR3 length: 15 residues. The V gene end was trimmed by 5 bases and the J gene end by 0 bases; junction bases not matched to a gene: 4. Per germline, CDR1 SGHTA and CDR2 FQGNSA. The CDR3 DNA reads TGTGCCAGCAGCCTCGGGACAGTTAGCAATCAGCCCCAGCATTTT. This encodes CASSLGTVSNQPQHF.

This clonotype was counted ten times or more. The chain joins TRBV7-2 to TRBJ1-2, with D perhaps matching TRBD1 (5 bases). The V end lost 1 base, the J end lost 14 bases, and 14 bases lay between the germline ends. The germline gives CDR1 SGHTA, CDR2 FQGNSA. The CDR3 covers 12 residues. The DNA of the CDR3 is TGTGCCAGCAGCTTAGGACAAGGGGCTAGGACCTTC. Translated, it gives CASSLGQGARTF.